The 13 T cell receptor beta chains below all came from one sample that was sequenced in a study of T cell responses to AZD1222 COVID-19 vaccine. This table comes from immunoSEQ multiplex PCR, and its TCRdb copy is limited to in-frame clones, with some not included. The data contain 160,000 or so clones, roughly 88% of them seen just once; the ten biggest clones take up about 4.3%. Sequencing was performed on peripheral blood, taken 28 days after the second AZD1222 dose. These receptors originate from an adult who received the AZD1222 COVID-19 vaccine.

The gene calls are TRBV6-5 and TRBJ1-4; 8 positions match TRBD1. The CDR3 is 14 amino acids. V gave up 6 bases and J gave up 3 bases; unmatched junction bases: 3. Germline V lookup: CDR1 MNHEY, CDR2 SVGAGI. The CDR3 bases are TGTGCCAGCAGCCCGACAGGGGCTAATGAAAAACTGTTTTTT. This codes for CASSPTGANEKLFF.

The CDR3: CASSPSGGAWTEAFF. The CDR3 DNA sequence: TGTGCCAGCAGCCCATCCGGGGGGGCGTGGACTGAAGCTTTCTTT. The chain recombines TRBV27 with TRBJ1-1, with D possibly matching TRBD1 (6 bases). The V end lost 6 bases, the J end lost 5 bases, and 19 bases lay between the germline ends. The CDR3 contains 15 residues. Germline V gene lookup returns CDR1 MNHEY and CDR2 SMNVEV (reference sequence).

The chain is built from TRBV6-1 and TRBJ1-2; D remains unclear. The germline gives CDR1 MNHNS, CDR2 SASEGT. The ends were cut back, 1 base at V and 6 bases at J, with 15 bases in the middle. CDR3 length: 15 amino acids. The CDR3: CASSEVSNRANGYTF. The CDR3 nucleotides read TGTGCCAGCAGTGAAGTCTCAAACCGAGCAAATGGCTACACCTTC.

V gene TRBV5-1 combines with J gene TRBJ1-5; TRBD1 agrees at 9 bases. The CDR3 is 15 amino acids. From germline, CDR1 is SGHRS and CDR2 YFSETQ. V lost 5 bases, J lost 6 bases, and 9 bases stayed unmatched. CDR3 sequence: CASRPGTGLPQPQHF. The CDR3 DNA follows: TGCGCCAGCAGGCCCGGGACAGGGCTACCTCAGCCCCAGCATTTT.

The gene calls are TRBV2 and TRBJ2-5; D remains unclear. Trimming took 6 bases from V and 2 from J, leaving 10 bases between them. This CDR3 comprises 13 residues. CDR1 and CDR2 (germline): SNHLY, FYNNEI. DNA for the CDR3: TGTGCCAGCAGAATCCAGTTACAAGAGACCCAGTACTTC. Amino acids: CASRIQLQETQYF. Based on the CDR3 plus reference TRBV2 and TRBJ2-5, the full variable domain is EPEVTQTPSHQVTQMGQEVILRCVPISNHLYFYWYRQILGQKVEFLVSFYNNEISEKSEIFDDQFSVERPDGSNFTLKIRSTKLEDSAMYFCASRIQLQETQYFGPGTRLLVL.

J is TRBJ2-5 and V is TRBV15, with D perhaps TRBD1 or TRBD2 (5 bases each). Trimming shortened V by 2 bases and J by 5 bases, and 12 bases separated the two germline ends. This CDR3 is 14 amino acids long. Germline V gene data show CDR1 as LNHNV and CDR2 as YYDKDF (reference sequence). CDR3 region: CATSRWGPTETQYF. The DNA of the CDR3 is TGTGCCACCAGCAGATGGGGACCCACCGAGACCCAGTACTTC.

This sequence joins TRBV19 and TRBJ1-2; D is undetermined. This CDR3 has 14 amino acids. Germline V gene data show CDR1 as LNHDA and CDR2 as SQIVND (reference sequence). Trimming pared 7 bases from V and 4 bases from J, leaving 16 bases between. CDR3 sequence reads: CASTPGDKVYGYTF. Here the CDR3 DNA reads TGTGCCAGTACCCCGGGCGATAAAGTCTATGGCTACACCTTC.

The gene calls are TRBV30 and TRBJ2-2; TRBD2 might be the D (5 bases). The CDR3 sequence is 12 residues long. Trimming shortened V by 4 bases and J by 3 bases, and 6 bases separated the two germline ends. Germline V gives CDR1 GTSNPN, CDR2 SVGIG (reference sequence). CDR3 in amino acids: CAWNGDTGELFF. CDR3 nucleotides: TGTGCCTGGAACGGGGACACCGGGGAGCTGTTTTTT.

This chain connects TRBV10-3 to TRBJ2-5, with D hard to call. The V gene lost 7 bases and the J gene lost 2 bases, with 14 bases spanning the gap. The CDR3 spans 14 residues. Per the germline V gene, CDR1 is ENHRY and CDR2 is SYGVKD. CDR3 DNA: TGTGCCATCAATTATCGGGCAGATCAAGAGACCCAGTACTTC. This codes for CAINYRADQETQYF.

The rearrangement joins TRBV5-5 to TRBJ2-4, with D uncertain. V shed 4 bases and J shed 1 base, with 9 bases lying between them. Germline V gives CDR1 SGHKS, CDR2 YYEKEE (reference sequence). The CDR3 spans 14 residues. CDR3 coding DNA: TGTGCCAGCAGCGGGTCCGGGGCCAAAAACATTCAGTACTTC. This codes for CASSGSGAKNIQYF.

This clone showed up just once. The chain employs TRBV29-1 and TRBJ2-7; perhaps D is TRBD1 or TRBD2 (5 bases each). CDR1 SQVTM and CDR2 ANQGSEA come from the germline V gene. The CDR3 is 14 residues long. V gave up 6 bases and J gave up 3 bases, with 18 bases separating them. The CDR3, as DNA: TGCAGCGTCGCACGGGACGGCGTAAACTACGAGCAGTACTTC. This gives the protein CSVARDGVNYEQYF.

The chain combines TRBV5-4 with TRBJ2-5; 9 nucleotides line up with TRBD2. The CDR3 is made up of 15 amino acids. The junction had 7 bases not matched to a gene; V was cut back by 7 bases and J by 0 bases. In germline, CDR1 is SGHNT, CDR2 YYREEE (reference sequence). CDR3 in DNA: TGTGCCAGCTCTTTTCAGCGGGGGGACCAAGAGACCCAGTACTTC. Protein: CASSFQRGDQETQYF.

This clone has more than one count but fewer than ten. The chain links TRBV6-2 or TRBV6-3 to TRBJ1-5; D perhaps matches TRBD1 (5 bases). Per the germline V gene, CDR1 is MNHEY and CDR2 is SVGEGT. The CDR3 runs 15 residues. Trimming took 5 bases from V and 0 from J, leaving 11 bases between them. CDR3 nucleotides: TGTGCCAGCAGTCCCCAGGGATATAGCAATCAGCCCCAGCATTTT. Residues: CASSPQGYSNQPQHF.